What follows are 11 T cell receptor beta chains derived from one specimen sequenced in a study of cytomegalovirus exposure and HLA in healthy donors. Vbeta (60) and Jbeta (13) primers were used in the PCR. The repertoire was sequenced with immunoSEQ multiplex PCR; TCRdb's copy has only in-frame clones and lacks some. The profile covers 170,000 or so clones, with 65% to 85% appearing a single time and 2% to 2.5% taken by the ten largest. Input material: PBMCs. These receptors came from a man aged 55 to 70 in good health and CMV-seronegative.

This clone showed up just a few times. V is TRBV14 and J is TRBJ2-1; 10 bases line up with TRBD1. CDR3 length equals 16 residues. Trimming cost V 6 bases and J 6 bases; bases outside gene matches: 11. Germline lookup yields CDR1 SGHDN and CDR2 FVKESK. This CDR3 is CASSLTGTGVFNEQFF. In DNA form, the CDR3 reads TGTGCCAGCAGTCTAACCGGGACAGGGGTGTTCAATGAGCAGTTCTTC.

This clone has just one count. The rearrangement links TRBV7-2 to TRBJ2-1; D is perhaps TRBD2 (5 bases). The CDR3 contains 13 residues. V was clipped by 1 base and J by 6 bases, with 7 bases between them. CDR1 SGHTA and CDR2 FQGNSA come from the germline V gene. The CDR3 DNA sequence: TGTGCCAGCAGCTTAGTTGAGGGCAATGAGCAGTTCTTC. Its protein is CASSLVEGNEQFF.

CDR3 amino acids: CASSLSFSAGLNTEAFF. Here the CDR3 DNA reads TGCGCCAGCAGCTTGTCATTTTCAGCGGGTTTGAACACTGAAGCTTTCTTT. The V call is TRBV5-1, the J call TRBJ1-1; D is uncertain. Germline assignment: CDR1 SGHRS and CDR2 YFSETQ. Trimming took 1 base from V and 0 from J, leaving 16 bases between them. This CDR3 is 17 amino acids long.

This sequence joins TRBV6-6 and TRBJ2-7; D is perhaps TRBD1 (6 bases). Germline lookup yields CDR1 MNHNY and CDR2 SVGAGI (reference sequence). The V end lost 2 bases, the J end lost 2 bases, and 7 bases lay between the germline ends. The CDR3 sequence is 13 residues long. The CDR3 coding sequence is TGTGCCAGCAGTTACGACAGGACCTACGAGCAGTACTTC. It specifies CASSYDRTYEQYF.

V and J are TRBV6-5 and TRBJ1-2; 8 nucleotides align to TRBD1. From germline, CDR1 is MNHEY and CDR2 SVGAGI. V shed 6 bases and J 6 bases; nucleotides not matched to a gene: 6. There are 13 residues in the CDR3. CDR3 DNA: TGTGCCAGCAGGACGGACAGGGTGGATGGCTACACCTTC. Its translation: CASRTDRVDGYTF.

This chain joins TRBV6-5 and TRBJ2-7; 7 bases align to TRBD1. The CDR3 spans 14 residues. CDR1 and CDR2 from the germline V gene are MNHEY and SVGAGI. Losses at the gene ends were 5 bases for V and 3 bases for J; bases not matched to a gene: 7. As DNA, the CDR3 is TGTGCCAGCAGTCCGACAGGGCACAGCTACGAGCAGTACTTC. Encoded protein: CASSPTGHSYEQYF.

The chain links TRBV4-2 to TRBJ1-2; 11 positions agree with TRBD1. With V trimmed by 2 bases and J by 8 bases, 7 bases remained unmatched. The CDR3 runs to 15 residues. Germline V CDR1 and CDR2: LGHNA, YNFKEQ. The CDR3 nucleotides are TGTGCCAGCAGCCAAAGGACAGGGGGCGAAGACGGCTACACCTTC. Its protein is CASSQRTGGEDGYTF.

This rearrangement joins TRBV9 to TRBJ2-3; a possible D gene is TRBD2 (5 bases). Germline CDR1 SGDLS, CDR2 YYNGEE. This CDR3 has 15 residues. V gave up 2 bases and J gave up 0 bases, with 10 bases separating them. The CDR3 loop reads CASSVTGTSTDTQYF. The CDR3 nucleotides read TGTGCCAGCAGCGTGACGGGAACTAGCACAGATACGCAGTATTTT.

The chain is built from TRBV5-1 and TRBJ1-1; D is ambiguous. Germline V gene data show CDR1 as SGHRS and CDR2 as YFSETQ. This CDR3 is 13 amino acids long. V lost 0 bases, J lost 5 bases, and 8 bases lay in between. The CDR3 sequence is CASSLGLNTEAFF. CDR3 bases: TGCGCCAGCAGCTTGGGTCTAAATACTGAAGCTTTCTTT. Filled out from reference TRBV5-1 and TRBJ1-1, the complete variable domain reads KAGVTQTPRYLIKTRGQQVTLSCSPISGHRSVSWYQQTPGQGLQFLFEYFSETQRNKGNFPGRFSGRQFSNSRSEMNVSTLELGDSALYLCASSLGLNTEAFFGQGTRLTVV.

This clone was observed a few times. V usage is TRBV9 and J usage is TRBJ2-6; D gene ambiguous. There are 14 residues in the CDR3. Germline V CDR1 and CDR2: SGDLS, YYNGEE. V was pared by 1 base and J by 5 bases, with 7 bases between. The chain's CDR3 is CASSVSSWANVLTF. The DNA of the CDR3 is TGTGCCAGCAGCGTATCGAGCTGGGCCAACGTCCTGACTTTC. Full variable domain (missing parts from reference TRBV9 and TRBJ2-6): DSGVTQTPKHLITATGQRVTLRCSPRSGDLSVYWYQQSLDQGLQFLIQYYNGEERAKGNILERFSAQQFPDLHSELNLSSLELGDSALYFCASSVSSWANVLTFGAGSRLTVL.

The chain links TRBV7-9 to TRBJ2-3, with 12 bases identical to TRBD2. Trimming cost V 5 bases and J 0 bases; bases outside gene matches: 9. Germline lookup yields CDR1 SEHNR and CDR2 FQNEAQ (reference sequence). This CDR3 is built from 18 residues. The chain's CDR3 is CASSQRRTSGTSTDTQYF. CDR3 nucleotides: TGTGCCAGCAGCCAACGGCGGACTAGCGGGACTAGCACAGATACGCAGTATTTT.